This T cell receptor beta chain is from a study of shared clonotypes between healthy human individuals. The assay was immunoSEQ multiplex PCR, and TCRdb's table has in-frame clones only and misses some. This repertoire shows roughly 410,000 clones, 90% to 97% found once; its top ten account for around 0.32%. Points on this clone: This same CDR3 is encoded by further DNA sequences in the sample.

The V end lost 4 bases, the J end lost 2 bases, and 7 bases lay between the germline ends. CDR3 length: 13 amino acids. Germline assignment: CDR1 KGHSH and CDR2 LQKENI. The gene calls are TRBV18 and TRBJ2-3; D possibly corresponds to TRBD1 (5 bases). The sample consisted of memory CD8+ T cells sorted from blood. Subset of the sample: CD45RO+ cells pooled with CCR7-negative TemRA cells. This TCR was recovered from a young man in good health. CDR3 nucleotide sequence: TGTGCCAGCTCACAGGGGTCCACAGATACGCAGTATTTT. It translates to CASSQGSTDTQYF.